This is a list of T cell receptor beta chains from one sample in a study of cytomegalovirus exposure and HLA in healthy donors. Sequencing used immunoSEQ multiplex PCR; TCRdb keeps in-frame clones, though not all of them. The sample records tens of thousands of clones, about 85% being singletons. The sequencing sample was made of PBMCs. These receptors all stem from a girl aged 2 to 9 in good health and CMV-seropositive. Both conserved end residues are part of each CDR3. D genes are given only for firm matches. A row's size may be missing; if present it is once, few, many or a size class.

J gene | clone size | V gene | D gene | CDR3 protein | CDR3 DNA
TRBJ2-7 | NA | TRBV11-2 | NA | CASSLQADYEQYF | TGTGCCAGCAGTTTACAGGCAGACTACGAGCAGTACTTC
TRBJ2-7 | few | TRBV5-1 | NA | CASSNAGIVYEQYF | TGCGCCAGCAGTAACGCAGGGATAGTCTACGAGCAGTACTTC
TRBJ1-1 | NA | TRBV29-1 | NA | CSARTDEAFF | TGCAGCGCACGGACAGATGAAGCTTTCTTT
TRBJ1-2 | NA | TRBV18 | NA | CASSPQLGSQETQNGYTF | TGTGCCAGCTCACCACAATTGGGATCACAGGAAACCCAAAATGGCTACACCTTC
TRBJ2-7 | NA | TRBV5-1 | NA | CASSLGGDSSYEQYF | TGCGCCAGCAGCTTGGGGGGTGACAGCTCCTACGAGCAGTACTTC
TRBJ1-5 | NA | TRBV19 | TRBD1 | CASSALRRTGNQPQHF | TGTGCCAGTAGTGCCCTCCGGAGGACAGGAAATCAGCCCCAGCATTTT
TRBJ1-1 | NA | TRBV28 | NA | CASSFPWALNTEAFF | TGTGCCAGCAGTTTTCCATGGGCCCTGAACACTGAAGCTTTCTTT
TRBJ2-4 | NA | TRBV6-5 | TRBD1 | CASSTQGQGGKVF | TGTGCCAGCAGCACCCAGGGACAGGGGGGTAAGGTCTTC
TRBJ1-5 | NA | TRBV10-3 | TRBD1 | CAISEAGGSNQPQHF | TGTGCCATCAGTGAGGCAGGGGGAAGCAATCAGCCCCAGCATTTT
TRBJ2-3 | NA | TRBV28 | TRBD2 | CASSLPRGSASTDTQYF | TGTGCCAGCAGTTTGCCCCGCGGGAGCGCTAGCACAGATACGCAGTATTTT
TRBJ2-7 | NA | TRBV6-6 | TRBD2 | CASSSGTSGRLQYF | TGTGCCAGCAGCTCCGGGACTAGCGGGAGATTGCAGTACTTC
TRBJ2-2 | NA | TRBV5-6 | NA | CASSPQMTVTGELFF | TGTGCCAGCAGCCCACAGATGACGGTCACCGGGGAGCTGTTTTTT
TRBJ1-1 | NA | TRBV19 | NA | CASRNWNTEAFF | TGTGCCAGTAGAAACTGGAACACTGAAGCTTTCTTT
TRBJ1-2 | NA | TRBV30 | NA | CAWSPNQNRVGYTF | TGTGCCTGGAGTCCCAATCAGAACAGGGTTGGCTACACCTTC
TRBJ2-6 | few | TRBV29-1 | TRBD2 | CSVEGGTGANVLTF | TGCAGCGTTGAGGGGGGGACTGGGGCCAACGTCCTGACTTTC
TRBJ1-1 | once | TRBV9 | NA | CASSVERDRSNTEAFF | TGTGCCAGCAGCGTAGAAAGAGACAGATCGAACACTGAAGCTTTCTTT
TRBJ1-2 | NA | TRBV10-3 | TRBD1 | CAISESPTGSGYTF | TGTGCCATCAGTGAGTCACCGACAGGGAGCGGCTACACCTTC
TRBJ1-2 | NA | TRBV20-1 | TRBD1 | CSAYTGGGYTF | TGCAGTGCTTACACAGGGGGAGGCTACACCTTC
TRBJ1-4 | NA | TRBV29-1 | NA | CSVDQGTTEKLFF | TGCAGCGTCGACCAGGGTACCACTGAAAAACTGTTTTTT
TRBJ1-2 | NA | TRBV6-6 | TRBD1 | CASSTSGTGVGYTF | TGTGCCAGCAGTACGTCCGGGACAGGGGTCGGCTACACCTTC
TRBJ2-5 | NA | TRBV7-7 | NA | CASSITGTETQYF | TGTGCCAGCAGCATAACAGGGACAGAGACCCAGTACTTC
TRBJ2-7 | NA | TRBV7-3 | NA | CASSRYGLPLTYEQYF | TGTGCCAGCAGCAGATACGGACTGCCCCTTACTTACGAGCAGTACTTC
TRBJ2-5 | NA | TRBV28 | TRBD1 | CASSSWGTGGVETQYF | TGTGCCAGCAGCTCATGGGGGACAGGGGGCGTAGAGACCCAGTACTTC
TRBJ2-3 | NA | TRBV5-6 | NA | CASSSTHGDTQYF | TGTGCCAGCAGCTCGACGCACGGGGATACGCAGTATTTT
TRBJ1-1 | NA | TRBV29-1 | NA | CSVVRATEAFF | TGCAGCGTTGTTAGAGCCACTGAAGCTTTCTTT
TRBJ1-4 | NA | TRBV28 | NA | CASGVTGREKLFF | TGTGCCAGCGGAGTCACAGGACGGGAAAAACTGTTTTTT
TRBJ1-5 | NA | TRBV28 | NA | CASSFNRENQPQHF | TGTGCCAGCAGTTTTAACAGGGAAAATCAGCCCCAGCATTTT
TRBJ1-5 | few | TRBV28 | TRBD1 | CASSSPGQSLDQHF | TGTGCCAGCAGTTCTCCGGGACAGAGTTTAGACCAGCATTTT
TRBJ2-5 | few | TRBV7-2 | NA | CASSPLTVKETQYF | TGTGCCAGCAGCCCCTTGACAGTGAAAGAGACCCAGTACTTC
TRBJ2-7 | NA | TRBV7-2 | TRBD2 | CASRGLAGHYEQYF | TGTGCCAGCAGGGGACTAGCGGGGCACTACGAGCAGTACTTC
TRBJ1-2 | NA | TRBV7-9 | NA | CASSFLSGYTF | TGTGCCAGCAGCTTCCTTTCTGGCTACACCTTC
TRBJ1-1 | NA | TRBV30 | NA | CAWSGIDREAFF | TGTGCCTGGAGTGGGATAGACAGGGAAGCTTTCTTT
TRBJ2-7 | NA | TRBV6-5 | NA | CASSYSKARRYEQYF | TGTGCCAGCAGTTACTCGAAAGCCCGGAGGTACGAGCAGTACTTC
TRBJ2-7 | NA | TRBV19 | NA | CASSMWTGRDEQYF | TGTGCCAGTAGTATGTGGACAGGGAGGGACGAGCAGTACTTC
TRBJ2-7 | NA | TRBV7-9 | NA | CASSSVRTGAYEQYF | TGTGCCAGCAGCTCAGTTCGGACGGGAGCCTACGAGCAGTACTTC
TRBJ1-4 | once | TRBV6-5 | TRBD1 | CASRSRTGKNEKLFF | TGTGCCAGCAGGAGCAGGACAGGGAAAAATGAAAAACTGTTTTTT
TRBJ2-6 | NA | TRBV28 | NA | CASSSTGSGANVLTF | TGTGCCAGCAGTTCAACAGGTTCTGGGGCCAACGTCCTGACTTTC
TRBJ1-4 | NA | TRBV7-9 | NA | CASSLGVGRDEKLFF | TGTGCCAGCAGCCTCGGTGTGGGGCGCGATGAAAAACTGTTTTTT
TRBJ2-1 | once | TRBV19 | TRBD1 | CASSMGQGASEQFF | TGTGCCAGTAGTATGGGACAGGGGGCCTCCGAGCAGTTCTTC
TRBJ1-5 | NA | TRBV4-1 | TRBD1 | CASSLEDRGSQPQHF | TGCGCCAGCAGCCTCGAGGACAGGGGGAGTCAGCCCCAGCATTTT
TRBJ1-1 | NA | TRBV5-6 | NA | CASSRGGAALGTEAFF | TGTGCCAGCAGCCGTGGAGGGGCCGCGCTCGGAACTGAAGCTTTCTTT
TRBJ1-4 | NA | TRBV7-9 | NA | CASSLVAYEKLFF | TGTGCCAGCAGCTTGGTGGCCTATGAAAAACTGTTTTTT
TRBJ2-2 | NA | TRBV2 | TRBD1 | CASSMDRTSGELFF | TGTGCCAGCAGTATGGACAGGACTTCCGGGGAGCTGTTTTTT
TRBJ2-1 | once | TRBV7-9 | NA | CASSLSDEQFF | TGTGCCAGCAGCCTGTCGGATGAGCAGTTCTTC